This is a list of T cell receptor beta chains from one sample in a study of blood T cell repertoires in COVID-19. Assay used: immunoSEQ multiplex PCR; TCRdb lists only in-frame clones, some missing. The table records 200,000 to 300,000 clones, roughly 86% of them present only once. Sequencing was done on a sample of peripheral blood. The receptors come from a man aged 35 to 55 who had recovered from COVID-19. CDR3s include the opening cysteine and the closing phenylalanine or tryptophan. The order of the fields is clone size, J gene, V gene, D gene, CDR3 protein. The D gene is left open where the match is weak. Clone size is given for some rows only: seen once, a few or many times, or a class if the clone is expanded.

>NA|TRBJ1-5|TRBV10-3|NA
CAISDSGVGNQPQHF
>few|TRBJ2-1|TRBV19|TRBD2
CASTASGLGNEQFF
>NA|TRBJ2-7|TRBV30|NA
CAWSVGLHGYSSYEQYF
>NA|TRBJ2-3|TRBV5-5|NA
CASRRDTGSATDTQYF
>NA|TRBJ2-1|TRBV10-1|TRBD2
CATSKTSGGSYNEQFF
>NA|TRBJ2-1|TRBV13|TRBD2
CASSSRLAGVFEQFF
>NA|TRBJ2-2|TRBV24-1|TRBD2
CATSDFIGTQGLAGATGELFF
>NA|TRBJ2-1|TRBV18|NA
CASSPGGKEQFF
>NA|TRBJ1-2|TRBV5-1|NA
CASRGQRSFNYGYTF
>NA|TRBJ2-1|TRBV18|NA
CASSPRVADYNEQFF
>once|TRBJ1-2|TRBV27|NA
CASSTGPNYGYTF
>NA|TRBJ2-3|TRBV4-3|TRBD2
CASSNRLAGGPDTQYF
>NA|TRBJ2-1|TRBV5-4|TRBD2
CASRKLAVSYNEQFF
>NA|TRBJ1-6|TRBV7-3|NA
CASSFRGSSGSPLHF
>NA|TRBJ2-5|TRBV5-1|TRBD2
CASSRPSGGLETQYF
>NA|TRBJ2-7|TRBV7-9|NA
CASSSPAPAAQYF
>NA|TRBJ2-2|TRBV6-2/TRBV6-3|NA
CASSYYYTGELFF
>NA|TRBJ1-3|TRBV5-1|NA
CASSLGVSSGNTIYF
>NA|TRBJ2-1|TRBV19|NA
CASSILAQVNNEQFF